Listed here are 18 T cell receptor beta chains from one sample, sequenced in a study of blood T cell repertoires in COVID-19. The repertoire was sequenced with immunoSEQ multiplex PCR; TCRdb's copy has only in-frame clones and lacks some. The sample yields about 91,000 clones, around 72% seen once. The sample comprised peripheral blood. The receptors derive from a man aged 65 to 85 with acute or convalescent COVID-19.

The CDR3 DNA follows: TGCGCCAGCAGCTTGATTAGTAAGAACACCGGGGAGCTGTTTTTT. This translates into CASSLISKNTGELFF. The chain joins TRBV5-1 to TRBJ2-2; D gene uncertain. The CDR3 has 15 amino acids. Deletions cut 1 base from V and 1 base from J, with 8 bases between. The germline V gene encodes CDR1 SGHRS and CDR2 YFSETQ.

This clone has more than one count but fewer than ten. The chain links TRBV2 to TRBJ1-1; D might be TRBD1 (5 bases). V lost 0 bases and J 5 bases, leaving 7 bases between the germline ends. Germline-derived CDR1 and CDR2 are SNHLY and FYNNEI. CDR3 length: 13 amino acids. CDR3 coding DNA: TGTGCCAGCAGTGAAGCTGGGGCGACTGAAGCTTTCTTT. Protein: CASSEAGATEAFF.

This chain uses TRBV4-1 with TRBJ2-7; 7 bases match TRBD1. Germline V lookup: CDR1 MGHRA, CDR2 YSYEKL. With 1 base clipped from V and 5 bases from J, the junction kept 5 bases outside the gene matches. The length of the CDR3 is 14 residues. CDR3 sequence (DNA): TGCGCCAGCAGCCAAGGGCAGGGGGTCCACGAGCAGTACTTC. Its protein is CASSQGQGVHEQYF.

The V gene is TRBV6-6, the J gene TRBJ2-6; no clear D gene. V lost 5 bases, J lost 0 bases, and 14 bases lay in between. Germline CDR1 and CDR2: MNHNY and SVGAGI (reference sequence). The length of the CDR3 is 17 residues. This CDR3 is CASSRRPTVSGANVLTF. CDR3 sequence (DNA): TGTGCCAGCAGTCGACGCCCAACGGTCTCTGGGGCCAACGTCCTGACTTTC.

This clone was detected only a few times. For the CDR3, the DNA is TGTGCCAGCAGCCCGCACTCTTCCTCCTACGAGCAGTACTTC. Its translation is CASSPHSSSYEQYF. V and J are TRBV7-2 and TRBJ2-7; D unresolved. There are 14 residues in the CDR3. V lost 5 bases and J lost 0, with 11 bases in between. Germline values: CDR1 SGHTA, CDR2 FQGNSA.

This clone has a handful of counts. This rearrangement joins TRBV6-4 to TRBJ1-2, with 7 bases that match TRBD1. The CDR3 contains 14 residues. Germline loops: CDR1 MRHNA, CDR2 SNTAGT. The J segment lost 6 bases and the V segment lost 2 bases, leaving 6 bases of the junction unmatched. CDR3 nucleotides: TGTGCCAGCAGTGACCAGACAGGGTCCGATGGCTACACCTTC. This gives the protein CASSDQTGSDGYTF.

V gene TRBV5-8 combines with J gene TRBJ2-3; 7 nucleotides agree with TRBD2. This CDR3 comprises 16 residues. The germline V gene has CDR1 SGHTS and CDR2 YDEGEE. V was clipped by 4 bases and J by 0 bases; unmatched bases: 8. CDR3 in DNA: TGTGCCAGCAGCGTTGGGAGGGCGACTAGCACAGATACGCAGTATTTT. Translation gives CASSVGRATSTDTQYF.

The chain links TRBV5-1 to TRBJ2-3; 7 nucleotides match TRBD2. Trimming took 4 bases from V and 12 from J; bases not matched to a gene: 14. Germline values: CDR1 SGHRS, CDR2 YFSETQ. CDR3 length: 14 amino acids. The DNA for the CDR3 is TGCGCCAGCAGCGGATCCCTGGCGGGAGCCTTTCAGTATTTT. Protein: CASSGSLAGAFQYF.

The chain couples TRBV14 to TRBJ2-5; TRBD1 aligns across 7 bases. This CDR3 has 17 residues. J was trimmed by 5 bases and V by 3 bases; bases with no gene match: 15. Germline lookup yields CDR1 SGHDN and CDR2 FVKESK. Here the CDR3 reads CASSQGDSGRPWETQYF. The CDR3 region has the DNA TGTGCCAGCAGCCAGGGGGACAGCGGAAGGCCGTGGGAGACCCAGTACTTC. The variable domain in full, with the rest retrieved from reference TRBV14 and TRBJ2-5, is EAGVTQFPSHSVIEKGQTVTLRCDPISGHDNLYWYRRVMGKEIKFLLHFVKESKQDESGMPNNRFLAERTGGTYSTLKVQPAELEDSGVYFCASSQGDSGRPWETQYFGPGTRLLVL.

The chain is built from TRBV5-1 and TRBJ2-2, with 11 bases fitting TRBD2. The germline V gene encodes CDR1 SGHRS and CDR2 YFSETQ. V was clipped by 3 bases and J by 0 bases; unmatched bases: 7. The CDR3 is made up of 18 amino acids. In DNA, the CDR3 is TGCGCCAGCAGCTCCGGGACTAGCGGATTTACGAACACCGGGGAGCTGTTTTTT. Translated, it gives CASSSGTSGFTNTGELFF.

The genes are TRBV18 and TRBJ2-5; TRBD2 agrees at 7 bases. The V and J ends lost 4 bases and 0 bases, in that order; junction bases with no gene match: 8. Per the germline V gene, CDR1 is KGHSH and CDR2 is LQKENI. The CDR3 totals 16 residues. The CDR3 DNA reads as TGTGCCAGCTCACGAGGGGAGGGATTGTACCAAGAGACCCAGTACTTC. Translation gives CASSRGEGLYQETQYF.

CDR3 sequence reads: CASSYGWAGVTDTQYF. DNA for the CDR3: TGTGCCAGCAGTTACGGTTGGGCAGGGGTCACAGATACGCAGTATTTT. This chain links TRBV6-5 with TRBJ2-3, with D possibly matching TRBD1 (6 bases). The V gene lost 2 bases and the J gene lost 2 bases, with 14 bases spanning the gap. This CDR3 region has 16 residues. Germline loops: CDR1 MNHEY, CDR2 SVGAGI.

The chain joins TRBV12-3 or TRBV12-4 to TRBJ2-1; no clear D. With 2 bases removed from V and 8 bases from J, the gap between germline ends came to 7 bases. CDR3 length equals 12 residues. CDR3 DNA: TGTGCCAGCAGTTTAACTCGGGATGAGCAGTTCTTC. Encoded protein: CASSLTRDEQFF.

The J gene is TRBJ2-7, the V gene TRBV30, with D perhaps TRBD2 (6 bases). Trimming shortened V by 0 bases and J by 6 bases, and 15 bases separated the two germline ends. The V gene's germline CDR1 is GTSNPN and CDR2 SVGIG (reference sequence). The CDR3 length is 14 residues. CDR3 loop: CAWSVGGRIREQYF. CDR3 DNA sequence: TGTGCCTGGAGTGTTGGGGGGAGGATTCGCGAGCAGTACTTC.

Remarks on this clone: A read error may produce the germline difference seen at one junction end. The CDR3 loop reads CASSLNRQEAQYF. The DNA for the CDR3 is TGTGCCAGCAGTTTAAACAGGCAAGAGGCCCAGTACTTC. The chain couples TRBV12-3 or TRBV12-4 to TRBJ2-5, with a weak D call TRBD1 (5 bases). The CDR3 runs 13 residues.

This clone appeared a few times. The chain has TRBV5-5 and TRBJ1-6; D is perhaps TRBD1 (5 bases). The V end was cut by 2 bases, the J end by 7 bases, with 10 bases between. This CDR3 has 14 residues. The germline CDR1 and CDR2 sequences are SGHKS and YYEKEE (reference sequence). Here the CDR3 reads CASSFQGDNSPLHF. Written as DNA, the CDR3 is TGTGCCAGCAGCTTCCAGGGTGACAATTCACCCCTCCACTTT.

J is TRBJ2-7 and V is TRBV28; the D gene is possibly TRBD2 (7 bases). The V end lost 1 base, the J end lost 9 bases, and 13 bases lay between the germline ends. The CDR3 has 13 residues. Germline V gives CDR1 MDHEN, CDR2 SYDVKM. CDR3 loop: CASSLSGGGWQYF. CDR3 sequence (DNA): TGTGCCAGCAGTTTATCGGGGGGCGGATGGCAGTACTTC.

The genes are TRBV6-2 or TRBV6-3 and TRBJ2-7; 7 nucleotides match TRBD2. The CDR3 totals 16 residues. J was trimmed by 4 bases and V by 2 bases; bases with no gene match: 11. The germline V gene encodes CDR1 MNHEY and CDR2 SVGEGT. CDR3 DNA: TGTGCCAGCAGTTACAATCCGGGAGGCGTGGCGTACGAGCAGTACTTC. Translated: CASSYNPGGVAYEQYF.